The 30 T cell receptor beta chains listed next were all sequenced from one sample in a study of graft-versus-host responses after intestinal transplantation. Sequenced by immunoSEQ multiplex PCR; TCRdb stores in-frame clones only, minus some. The data hold 40,000 or so clones, with 75% to 90% observed a single time. Tissue from the graft was processed to free its intraepithelial and lamina propria lymphocytes. The specimen comprised ileum tissue, sampled around 190 days after intestinal transplant. The origin of the receptors is a human patient who received an intestinal transplant, so some T cells may come from the graft donor.

The genes are TRBV6-6 and TRBJ2-3, with D hard to call. The CDR3 runs 13 residues. CDR1 is MNHNY, CDR2 SVGAGI, per germline (reference sequence). V was clipped by 8 bases and J by 0 bases, with 9 bases between them. CDR3 protein: CASRRLSTDTQYF. The CDR3 region has the DNA TGTGCCAGCCGACGCCTTAGCACAGATACGCAGTATTTT.

The V call is TRBV5-1, the J call TRBJ1-5, with 9 bases fitting TRBD1. Germline V lookup: CDR1 SGHRS, CDR2 YFSETQ. V lost 5 bases and J lost 0; bases outside the gene matches: 9. This CDR3 is built from 17 residues. The CDR3 reads CASRSGQGPLSNQPQHF. Here the CDR3 DNA reads TGCGCCAGCAGGAGTGGACAGGGGCCTCTTAGCAATCAGCCCCAGCATTTT.

The chain joins TRBV27 to TRBJ2-4; TRBD1 might be the D (5 bases). The CDR3 covers 15 residues. CDR1 is MNHEY, CDR2 SMNVEV, per germline (reference sequence). Trimming shortened V by 2 bases and J by 2 bases, and 10 bases separated the two germline ends. The CDR3: CASSLLGETKNIQYF. CDR3 coding DNA: TGTGCCAGCAGTTTACTAGGGGAAACCAAAAACATTCAGTACTTC.

The rearrangement links TRBV28 to TRBJ2-7; 11 bases fit TRBD1. V dropped 6 bases and J dropped 2; count of bases not matched to a gene: 6. The germline gives CDR1 MDHEN, CDR2 SYDVKM. The CDR3 contains 15 residues. The CDR3 loop reads CASREGTGGAYEQYF. In DNA form, the CDR3 reads TGTGCCAGCAGGGAGGGGACAGGGGGGGCCTACGAGCAGTACTTC.

This clone appeared a few times. The genes are TRBV30 and TRBJ2-4; D is possibly TRBD1 or TRBD2 (7 bases each). The V and J ends lost 8 bases and 5 bases respectively, with 16 bases between them. Germline loops: CDR1 GTSNPN, CDR2 SVGIG (reference sequence). This CDR3 is built from 13 residues. Here the CDR3 reads CALDQGGENIQYF. The CDR3, as DNA: TGTGCCCTAGACCAGGGGGGGGAAAACATTCAGTACTTC.

The chain uses TRBV11-3 and TRBJ2-5; 8 bases are a match to TRBD2. The CDR3 contains 13 residues. V lost 5 bases, J lost 4 bases, and 3 bases stayed unmatched. The germline gives CDR1 SGHNT, CDR2 YENEEA. CDR3 in amino acids: CASSPGLGETQYF. The CDR3 DNA follows: TGTGCCAGCAGCCCGGGACTAGGAGAGACCCAGTACTTC.

This chain connects TRBV15 to TRBJ2-3; D is unresolved. The CDR3 loop spans 15 amino acids. CDR1 LNHNV and CDR2 YYDKDF come from the germline V gene (reference sequence). V lost 0 bases and J lost 0, with 7 bases in between. CDR3 sequence reads: CATSRDVGSTDTQYF. DNA for the CDR3: TGTGCCACCAGCAGAGATGTAGGGAGCACAGATACGCAGTATTTT.

This rearrangement joins TRBV18 to TRBJ2-1; 8 nucleotides align to TRBD2. Germline V lookup: CDR1 KGHSH, CDR2 LQKENI. This CDR3 is built from 16 residues. J gave up 0 bases and V 3 bases, and 4 bases lay outside the gene matches. This chain's CDR3 is CASSPGLASSYNEQFF. As DNA, the CDR3 is TGTGCCAGCTCACCCGGACTAGCCAGCTCCTACAATGAGCAGTTCTTC.

This chain uses TRBV27 with TRBJ2-1; 8 bases are shared with TRBD2. The germline V gene has CDR1 MNHEY and CDR2 SMNVEV (reference sequence). This CDR3 contains 13 residues. Trimming cost V 3 bases and J 8 bases; bases outside gene matches: 3. The CDR3: CASSFGLAHEQFF. CDR3 sequence (DNA): TGTGCCAGCAGTTTCGGACTAGCACATGAGCAGTTCTTC.

This CDR3 reads CASSQRRDTLSYEQYF. DNA for the CDR3: TGCGCCAGCAGCCAACGCCGGGACACCCTTTCCTACGAGCAGTACTTC. This chain connects TRBV4-1 to TRBJ2-7, with D possibly being TRBD1 (6 bases). V was trimmed by 2 bases and J by 1 base, leaving 15 bases between them. This CDR3 has 16 amino acids. Germline assignment: CDR1 MGHRA and CDR2 YSYEKL.

The chain couples TRBV25-1 to TRBJ2-7; 7 nucleotides agree with TRBD2. The CDR3 extends over 12 amino acids. In germline, CDR1 is MGHDK, CDR2 SYGVNS. V was clipped by 6 bases and J by 2 bases; unmatched bases: 1. CDR3 DNA: TGTGCCAGCAGGGGGGGGGCCTACGAGCAGTACTTC. Protein: CASRGGAYEQYF.

V usage is TRBV18 and J usage is TRBJ1-2; a weak D match, TRBD1 (5 bases). CDR1 and CDR2 (germline): KGHSH, LQKENI. Trimming took off 5 bases at V and 4 bases at J, with 17 bases between the two ends. This CDR3 is 15 amino acids long. The CDR3 DNA sequence: TGTGCCAGCTCAAACCTCCCCTGGGACTCCTATGGCTACACCTTC. This translates into CASSNLPWDSYGYTF.

V and J are TRBV5-1 and TRBJ1-2; 7 positions match TRBD1. Germline trimming cut 1 base from V and 2 bases from J; bases unmatched to any gene: 2. CDR1 and CDR2 from the germline V gene are SGHRS and YFSETQ. This CDR3 has 14 residues. The CDR3 DNA reads TGCGCCAGCAGCTTGTCGGGACAGAACTATGGCTACACCTTC. It translates to CASSLSGQNYGYTF.

This rearrangement joins TRBV7-2 to TRBJ2-7; TRBD1 agrees at 11 bases. This CDR3 contains 15 residues. The V segment lost 3 bases and the J segment 2 bases; nucleotides outside the gene matches: 3. From germline, CDR1 is SGHTA and CDR2 FQGNSA. The CDR3 DNA reads TGTGCCAGCAGCTTGAGGACAGGGGGCACCTACGAGCAGTACTTC. This encodes CASSLRTGGTYEQYF.

The count of this clone is one. The gene calls are TRBV7-2 and TRBJ1-2; 7 bases are a match to TRBD1. Germline V lookup: CDR1 SGHTA, CDR2 FQGNSA. After removal of 2 bases from V and 8 bases from J, the junction contained 5 bases not matched to a gene. CDR3 size: 13 residues. CDR3 loop: CASSLRGGVGYTF. CDR3 coding DNA: TGTGCCAGCAGCTTAAGAGGGGGCGTGGGCTACACCTTC.

The genes are TRBV28 and TRBJ1-2, with 8 bases identical to TRBD1. This CDR3 is 15 amino acids long. V was clipped by 4 bases and J by 4 bases; unmatched bases: 8. CDR1 is MDHEN and CDR2 is SYDVKM in the germline V gene. CDR3 amino acids: CASSSPRDRLYGYTF. The CDR3 DNA sequence: TGTGCCAGCAGTTCCCCCAGGGACAGGCTCTATGGCTACACCTTC.

This rearrangement joins TRBV10-2 to TRBJ1-4, with no clear D. Germline V gene lookup returns CDR1 WSHSY and CDR2 SAAADI. V lost 0 bases and J lost 8, with 13 bases in between. The CDR3 has 15 residues. The CDR3 spells CASSESGHGSEKLFF. CDR3 coding DNA: TGCGCCAGCAGTGAGTCCGGCCATGGATCGGAAAAACTGTTTTTT.

The CDR3 loop is CASRREPQDTQYF. CDR3 bases: TGTGCCAGCAGACGGGAGCCACAGGATACGCAGTATTTT. The chain uses TRBV6-4 and TRBJ2-3, with a possible D match to TRBD2 (6 bases). V lost 6 bases and J lost 6, with 13 bases in between. This CDR3 comprises 13 residues. The V gene's germline CDR1 is MRHNA and CDR2 SNTAGT.

The V and J genes are TRBV2 and TRBJ1-3; unclear D gene. The V and J ends lost 4 bases and 7 bases respectively, with 8 bases between them. Looked up from germline, CDR1 is SNHLY and CDR2 is FYNNEI. The CDR3 consists of 12 residues. Written as DNA, the CDR3 is TGTGCCAGCAGTGGAGGGTACAACACCATATATTTT. Translated: CASSGGYNTIYF.

This clone was observed a single time. The chain has TRBV7-9 and TRBJ1-4, with a possible D match to TRBD1 (5 bases). This CDR3 region has 14 residues. Trimming removed 4 bases at V and 13 bases at J, with 19 bases between. The germline gives CDR1 SEHNR, CDR2 FQNEAQ (reference sequence). The CDR3 loop is CASSSTTDPGRLFF. CDR3 in DNA: TGTGCCAGCAGCTCTACGACAGACCCAGGTAGACTGTTTTTT. Based on the CDR3 plus reference TRBV7-9 and TRBJ1-4, the full variable domain is DTGVSQNPRHKITKRGQNVTFRCDPISEHNRLYWYRQTLGQGPEFLTYFQNEAQLEKSRLLSDRFSAERPKGSFSTLEIQRTEQGDSAMYLCASSSTTDPGRLFFGSGTQLSVL.

This rearrangement joins TRBV4-2 to TRBJ2-3, with 9 nucleotides matching TRBD2. The CDR3 covers 14 residues. CDR1 is LGHNA and CDR2 is YNFKEQ in the germline V gene. J was trimmed by 4 bases and V by 1 base; bases with no gene match: 0. CDR3 DNA: TGTGCCAGCAGCCAAGGGACTAGCGCAGATACGCAGTATTTT. This sequence encodes CASSQGTSADTQYF.

The chain combines TRBV18 with TRBJ2-5; 7 bases map to TRBD1. This CDR3 spans 14 amino acids. V was pared by 6 bases and J by 1 base, with 5 bases of the junction left unmatched. Per the germline V gene, CDR1 is KGHSH and CDR2 is LQKENI. DNA of the CDR3: TGTGCCAGCTCTGCCCGGGACAGCCAAGAGACCCAGTACTTC. The encoded protein is CASSARDSQETQYF.

This clone was found once. This chain connects TRBV25-1 to TRBJ2-5; weak D call: TRBD1 (5 bases). Trimming took 4 bases from V and 10 from J, leaving 10 bases between them. In germline, CDR1 is MGHDK, CDR2 SYGVNS. The CDR3 covers 11 residues. Here the CDR3 DNA reads TGTGCCAGCAGTGGGGTAGGGGACCAGTACTTC. Translation gives CASSGVGDQYF. Full variable domain (outside the CDR3, taken from reference TRBV25-1 and TRBJ2-5): EADIYQTPRYLVIGTGKKITLECSQTMGHDKMYWYQQDPGMELHLIHYSYGVNSTEKGDLSSESTVSRIRTEHFPLTLESARPSHTSQYLCASSGVGDQYFGPGTRLLVL.

The chain employs TRBV5-6 and TRBJ2-5, with 7 bases matching TRBD1. The tail of the sequence fits TRBJ2-7 better, so the J call may be wrong. This CDR3 is built from 16 residues. CDR1 is SGHDT, CDR2 YYEEEE, per germline. The CDR3 is CASSLFSGTVSYEQYF. CDR3 coding DNA: TGTGCCAGCAGCTTGTTTTCCGGGACAGTGTCCTACGAGCAGTACTTC.

V gene TRBV5-1 combines with J gene TRBJ2-3; D unresolved. There are 13 residues in the CDR3. Germline CDR1 SGHRS, CDR2 YFSETQ. Trimming pared 4 bases from V and 8 bases from J, leaving 14 bases between. The CDR3 reads CASSDAGESTQYF. The CDR3 DNA reads as TGCGCCAGCAGCGACGCAGGCGAGAGTACGCAGTATTTT. The variable domain in full, with the rest retrieved from reference TRBV5-1 and TRBJ2-3, is KAGVTQTPRYLIKTRGQQVTLSCSPISGHRSVSWYQQTPGQGLQFLFEYFSETQRNKGNFPGRFSGRQFSNSRSEMNVSTLELGDSALYLCASSDAGESTQYFGPGTRLTVL.

J is TRBJ1-2 and V is TRBV29-1, with 7 bases lining up with TRBD1. The V gene end was trimmed by 4 bases and the J gene end by 4 bases; junction bases not matched to a gene: 18. The CDR3 is 17 amino acids. Germline lookup yields CDR1 SQVTM and CDR2 ANQGSEA. CDR3 DNA: TGCAGCGTTGTTTATGGATCGGGACAGTCAGGTGGCTATGGCTACACCTTC. It yields the protein CSVVYGSGQSGGYGYTF.

This chain links TRBV4-1 with TRBJ1-1, with 7 bases lining up with TRBD1. Trimming removed 4 bases from V and 4 bases from J; junction bases left unmatched: 9. The CDR3 spans 15 residues. CDR1 and CDR2 from the germline V gene are MGHRA and YSYEKL. The DNA for the CDR3 is TGCGCCAGCAGCCGCATGGGACAGACCATCACTGAAGCTTTCTTT. This gives the protein CASSRMGQTITEAFF.

The CDR3 sequence: CASLGPSGEQYF. The CDR3 nucleotides are TGTGCCAGCCTCGGGCCTTCTGGCGAGCAGTACTTC. The chain couples TRBV2 to TRBJ2-7; D is unclear. In germline, CDR1 is SNHLY, CDR2 FYNNEI. The CDR3 extends over 12 amino acids. V lost 8 bases to trimming and J lost 6 bases, with 14 bases between them.

This rearrangement joins TRBV4-1 to TRBJ1-3, with D perhaps matching TRBD1 (6 bases). The V gene lost 0 bases and the J gene lost 1 base, with 16 bases spanning the gap. In germline, CDR1 is MGHRA, CDR2 YSYEKL. The CDR3 has 18 residues. Here the CDR3 DNA reads TGCGCCAGCAGCCAAGAGGCCGCAGGGGTAGTGTCTGGAAACACCATATATTTT. Its translation: CASSQEAAGVVSGNTIYF.

J is TRBJ1-1 and V is TRBV19; possibly TRBD1 for D (5 bases). This CDR3 has 14 amino acids. Germline values: CDR1 LNHDA, CDR2 SQIVND (reference sequence). With 3 bases removed from V and 0 bases from J, the gap between germline ends came to 8 bases. The CDR3 spells CASSISGLNTEAFF. The CDR3 DNA reads as TGTGCCAGTAGTATTTCGGGGCTGAACACTGAAGCTTTCTTT.